These 2 T cell receptor beta chains share one sample of origin, sequenced in a study of cytotoxic CD8 clonotypes in ibrutinib-treated CLL. Method: immunoSEQ multiplex PCR; TCRdb's copy keeps in-frame clones and lacks some. The sample includes some 310,000 clones, about 80% of them seen just once. Sample: PBMCs, taken before ibrutinib treatment. The source of these receptors is a human donor with chronic lymphocytic leukemia.

CDR3 in DNA: TGCGCCAGCAGCCAAGCACAGGGGCGTGAAGCTTTCTTT. It codes for CASSQAQGREAFF. The chain employs TRBV4-1 and TRBJ1-1; 7 nucleotides match TRBD1. Germline CDR1 reads MGHRA; CDR2 reads YSYEKL. The CDR3 is made up of 13 amino acids. V was clipped by 1 base and J by 7 bases; unmatched bases: 3.

The J gene is TRBJ2-7, the V gene TRBV30, with 9 bases identical to TRBD2. CDR1 GTSNPN and CDR2 SVGIG come from the germline V gene (reference sequence). This CDR3 comprises 16 residues. Trimming cost V 4 bases and J 5 bases; bases outside gene matches: 15. The DNA for the CDR3 is TGTGCCTGGACTCCCCTTCCGGCTAGCGGGATGAACGAGCAGTACTTC. It is translated as CAWTPLPASGMNEQYF.